This TCR beta chain stems from a study of blood T cell repertoires in COVID-19. The junction had 13 bases not matched to a gene; V was cut back by 7 bases and J by 9 bases. The germline CDR1 and CDR2 sequences are ENHRY and SYGVKD. The CDR3 is 15 residues long. Assay used: immunoSEQ multiplex PCR; TCRdb lists only in-frame clones, some missing. Of roughly 100,000 clones in the sample, around 87% are singletons; the top ten hold roughly 15%. Sequenced material: peripheral blood. The TCR sequence derives from a man aged 50-60 years with acute or convalescent COVID-19. The chain carries TRBV10-3 and TRBJ2-1; 9 bases are a match to TRBD2. The CDR3 DNA sequence: TGTGCCATCACCCCCCGGGTAGCGGGAGTGGGTGAGCAGTTCTTC. It encodes CAITPRVAGVGEQFF.